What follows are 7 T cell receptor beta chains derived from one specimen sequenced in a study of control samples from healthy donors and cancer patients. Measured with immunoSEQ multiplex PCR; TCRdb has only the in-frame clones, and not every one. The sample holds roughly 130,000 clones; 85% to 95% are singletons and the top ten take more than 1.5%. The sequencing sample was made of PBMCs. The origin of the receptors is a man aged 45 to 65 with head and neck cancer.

CDR3 sequence (DNA): TGTGCCTGGAGTAAACGAGGGGCGGTGAGCTACACCTTC. Amino acid sequence: CAWSKRGAVSYTF. J is TRBJ1-2 and V is TRBV30; the D gene is possibly TRBD1 (5 bases). Germline values: CDR1 GTSNPN, CDR2 SVGIG (reference sequence). The CDR3 is 13 residues long. Between the trimmed V and J ends, which lost 2 bases and 9 bases, there was a span of 16 bases.

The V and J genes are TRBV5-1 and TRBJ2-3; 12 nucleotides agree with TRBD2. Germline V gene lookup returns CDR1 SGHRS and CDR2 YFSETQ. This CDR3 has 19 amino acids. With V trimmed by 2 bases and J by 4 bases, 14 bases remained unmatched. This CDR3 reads CASSFLLAGGRSRADTQYF. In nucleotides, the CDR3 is TGCGCCAGCAGCTTCCTTCTAGCGGGGGGGAGGTCTCGTGCAGATACGCAGTATTTT.

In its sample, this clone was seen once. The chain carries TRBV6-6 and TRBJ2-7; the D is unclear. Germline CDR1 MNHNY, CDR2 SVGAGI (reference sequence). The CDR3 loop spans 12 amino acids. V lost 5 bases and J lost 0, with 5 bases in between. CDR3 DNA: TGTGCCAGCAGTCAACTCTCCTACGAGCAGTACTTC. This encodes CASSQLSYEQYF.

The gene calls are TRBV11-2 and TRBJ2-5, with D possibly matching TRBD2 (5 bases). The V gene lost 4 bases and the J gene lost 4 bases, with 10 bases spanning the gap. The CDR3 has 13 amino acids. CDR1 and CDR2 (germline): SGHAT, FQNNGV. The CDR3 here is CASSYSGLETQYF. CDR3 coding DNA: TGTGCCAGCAGCTACTCGGGGTTAGAGACCCAGTACTTC.

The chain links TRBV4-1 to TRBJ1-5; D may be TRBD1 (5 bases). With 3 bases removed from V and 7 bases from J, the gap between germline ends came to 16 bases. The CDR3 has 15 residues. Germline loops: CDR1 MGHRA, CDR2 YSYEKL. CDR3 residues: CASSQGGSGRQPQHF. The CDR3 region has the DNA TGCGCCAGCAGCCAGGGGGGGTCGGGTAGGCAGCCCCAGCATTTT.

In DNA, the CDR3 is TGTGCCAGCAGCTCCGCGTCTAGCGGCTATTACGAGCAGTACTTC. Amino acid sequence: CASSSASSGYYEQYF. The chain uses TRBV11-2 and TRBJ2-7, with TRBD2 identical over 7 bases. V shed 4 bases and J 4 bases; nucleotides not matched to a gene: 10. This CDR3 has 15 residues. Germline values: CDR1 SGHAT, CDR2 FQNNGV.

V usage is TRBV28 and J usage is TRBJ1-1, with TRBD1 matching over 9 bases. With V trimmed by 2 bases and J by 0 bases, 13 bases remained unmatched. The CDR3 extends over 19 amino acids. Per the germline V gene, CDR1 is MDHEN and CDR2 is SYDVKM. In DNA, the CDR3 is TGTGCCAGCAGTTTAACGGGACAGGGATTATTTCGGATGAACACTGAAGCTTTCTTT. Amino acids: CASSLTGQGLFRMNTEAFF.